This T cell receptor beta chain was sequenced in a study of blood T cells in healthy people across ages. The CDR3 loop spans 12 amino acids. For the second PCR, which ran for about 6 to 11 cycles, a sample-barcoded 5' primer and a J-beta primer mix were used. TCRdb fed the 5' RACE reads into MiXCR, producing one record per CDR3 protein. Of approximately 820,000 distinct CDR3 sequences in the sample, 40% to 50% were seen once. Every sample had a minimum of 7 million PBMCs isolated. This receptor was obtained from a man aged 55 to 70 in good health. Sequenced input: blood. The chain is built from TRBV21-1 and TRBJ2-1; the table names TRBD1, a call not compared with the DNA. TRBV21-1 is a pseudogene locus. CDR3: CASSKCPGEQFF. Written as DNA, the CDR3 is TGTGCCAGCAGCAAATGCCCGGGGGAGCAGTTCTTC.